This T cell receptor (beta chain) was captured by sequencing in a study of graft-versus-host responses after intestinal transplantation. The table came from immunoSEQ multiplex PCR; TCRdb's copy has only in-frame clones and leaves some out. Of around 89,000 clones listed, approximately 90% were seen once; the top ten hold about 0.4%. About this clone: The target antigen is unknown.

The CDR3 length is 14 residues. Trimming took 3 bases from V and 3 from J; bases not matched to a gene: 3. CDR1 is KGHSH, CDR2 LQKENI, per germline. Broader study findings: Marrow from the recipient contained GvH clones, some of which had appeared first in ileum or blood.

This chain uses TRBV18 with TRBJ1-1; 8 nucleotides align to TRBD1. This material consisted of unstimulated CD8+ T cells sorted from spleen or lymph node cells, taken before transplant. This clonotype was obtained from a human donor who was the organ donor for an intestinal transplant. The CDR3 region is CASSPLDRDTEAFF. The CDR3 DNA sequence: TGTGCCAGCTCACCTTTGGACAGGGACACTGAAGCTTTCTTT.